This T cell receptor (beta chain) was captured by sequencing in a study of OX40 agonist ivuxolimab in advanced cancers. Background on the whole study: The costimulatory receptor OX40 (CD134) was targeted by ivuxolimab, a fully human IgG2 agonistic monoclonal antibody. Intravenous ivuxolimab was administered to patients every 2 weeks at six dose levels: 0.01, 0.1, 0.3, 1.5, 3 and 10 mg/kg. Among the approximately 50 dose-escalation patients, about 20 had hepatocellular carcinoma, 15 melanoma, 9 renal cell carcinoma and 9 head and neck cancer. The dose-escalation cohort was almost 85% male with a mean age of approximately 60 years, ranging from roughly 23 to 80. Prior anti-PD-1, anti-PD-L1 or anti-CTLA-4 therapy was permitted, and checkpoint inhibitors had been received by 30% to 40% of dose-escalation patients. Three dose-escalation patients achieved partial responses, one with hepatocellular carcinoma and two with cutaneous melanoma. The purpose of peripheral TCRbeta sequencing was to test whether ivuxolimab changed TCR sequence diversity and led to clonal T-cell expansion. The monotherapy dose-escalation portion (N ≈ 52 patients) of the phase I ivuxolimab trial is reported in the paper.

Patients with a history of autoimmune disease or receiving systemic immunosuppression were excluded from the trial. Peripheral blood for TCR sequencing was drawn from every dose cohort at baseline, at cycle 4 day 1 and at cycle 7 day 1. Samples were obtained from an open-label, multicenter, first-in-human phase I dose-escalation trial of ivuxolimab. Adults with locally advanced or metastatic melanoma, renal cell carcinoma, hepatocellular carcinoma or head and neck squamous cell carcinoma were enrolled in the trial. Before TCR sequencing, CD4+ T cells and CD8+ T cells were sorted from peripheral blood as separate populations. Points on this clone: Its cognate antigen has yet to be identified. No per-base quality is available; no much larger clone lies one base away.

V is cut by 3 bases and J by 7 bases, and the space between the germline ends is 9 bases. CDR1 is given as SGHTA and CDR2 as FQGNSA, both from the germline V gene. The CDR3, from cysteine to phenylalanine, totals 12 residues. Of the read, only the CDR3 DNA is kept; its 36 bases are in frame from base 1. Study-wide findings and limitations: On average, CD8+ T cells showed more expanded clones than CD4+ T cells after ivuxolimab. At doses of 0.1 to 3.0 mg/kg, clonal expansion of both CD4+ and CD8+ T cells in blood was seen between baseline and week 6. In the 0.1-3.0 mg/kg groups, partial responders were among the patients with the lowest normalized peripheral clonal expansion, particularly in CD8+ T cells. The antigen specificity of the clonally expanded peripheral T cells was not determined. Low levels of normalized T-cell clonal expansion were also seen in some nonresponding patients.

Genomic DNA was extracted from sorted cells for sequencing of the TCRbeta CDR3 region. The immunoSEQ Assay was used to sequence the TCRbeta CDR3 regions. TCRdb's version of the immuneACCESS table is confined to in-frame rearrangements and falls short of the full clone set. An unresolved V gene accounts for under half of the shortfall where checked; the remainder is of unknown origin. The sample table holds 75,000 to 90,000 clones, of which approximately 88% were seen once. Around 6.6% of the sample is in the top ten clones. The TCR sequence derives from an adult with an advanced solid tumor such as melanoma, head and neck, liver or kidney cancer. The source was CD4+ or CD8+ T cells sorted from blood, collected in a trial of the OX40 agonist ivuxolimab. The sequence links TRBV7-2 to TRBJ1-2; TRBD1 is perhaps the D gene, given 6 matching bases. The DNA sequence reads TGTGCCAGCAGCTTTCAGGGGCTTGGCTACACCTTC. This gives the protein CASSFQGLGYTF. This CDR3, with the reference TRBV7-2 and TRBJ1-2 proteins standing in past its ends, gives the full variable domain GAGVSQSPSNKVTEKGKDVELRCDPISGHTALYWYRQSLGQGLEFLIYFQGNSAPDKSGLPSDRFSAERTGGSVSTLTIQRTQQEDSAVYLCASSFQGLGYTFGSGTRLTVV.